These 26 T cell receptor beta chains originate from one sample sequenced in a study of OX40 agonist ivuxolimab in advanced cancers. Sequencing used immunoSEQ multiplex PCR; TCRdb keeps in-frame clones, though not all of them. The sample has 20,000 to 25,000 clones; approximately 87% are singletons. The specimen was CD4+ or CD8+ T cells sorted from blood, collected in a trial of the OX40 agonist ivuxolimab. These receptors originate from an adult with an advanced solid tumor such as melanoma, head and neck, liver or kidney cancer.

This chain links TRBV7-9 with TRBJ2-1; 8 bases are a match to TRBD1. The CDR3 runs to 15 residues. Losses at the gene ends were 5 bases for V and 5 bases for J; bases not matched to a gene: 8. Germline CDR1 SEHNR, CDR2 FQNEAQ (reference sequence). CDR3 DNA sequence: TGTGCCAGCAGCCCCGGGACAGGTATCCACAATGAGCAGTTCTTC. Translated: CASSPGTGIHNEQFF.

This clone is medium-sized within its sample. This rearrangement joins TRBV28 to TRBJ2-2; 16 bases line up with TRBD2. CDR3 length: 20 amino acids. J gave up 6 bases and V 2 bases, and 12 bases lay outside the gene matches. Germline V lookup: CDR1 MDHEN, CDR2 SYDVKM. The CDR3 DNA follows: TGTGCCAGCAGTTTAATCGACCTGACCGGGACTAGCGGGAGGGCCGGGGAGCTGTTTTTT. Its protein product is CASSLIDLTGTSGRAGELFF.

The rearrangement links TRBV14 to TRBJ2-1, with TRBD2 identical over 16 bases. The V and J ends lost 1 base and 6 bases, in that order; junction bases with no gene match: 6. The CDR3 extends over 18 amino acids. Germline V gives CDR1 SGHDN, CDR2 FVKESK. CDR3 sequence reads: CASSQVGLAGGRSNEQFF. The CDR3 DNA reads TGTGCCAGCAGCCAAGTGGGACTAGCGGGGGGGCGTAGCAATGAGCAGTTCTTC. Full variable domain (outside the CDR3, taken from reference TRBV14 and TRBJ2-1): EAGVTQFPSHSVIEKGQTVTLRCDPISGHDNLYWYRRVMGKEIKFLLHFVKESKQDESGMPNNRFLAERTGGTYSTLKVQPAELEDSGVYFCASSQVGLAGGRSNEQFFGPGTRLTVL.

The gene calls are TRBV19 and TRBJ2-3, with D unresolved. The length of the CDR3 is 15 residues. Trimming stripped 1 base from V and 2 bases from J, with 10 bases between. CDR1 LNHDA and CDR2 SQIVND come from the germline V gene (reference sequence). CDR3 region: CASSIGYSPTDTQYF. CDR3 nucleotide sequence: TGTGCCAGTAGTATAGGGTATAGCCCCACAGATACGCAGTATTTT.

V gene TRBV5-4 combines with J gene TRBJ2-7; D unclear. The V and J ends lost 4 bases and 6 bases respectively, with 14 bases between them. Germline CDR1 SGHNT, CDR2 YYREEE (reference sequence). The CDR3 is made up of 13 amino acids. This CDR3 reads CASSAGWPAEQYF. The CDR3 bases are TGTGCCAGCAGCGCCGGCTGGCCGGCCGAGCAGTACTTC. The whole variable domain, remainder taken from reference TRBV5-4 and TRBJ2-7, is ETGVTQSPTHLIKTRGQQVTLRCSSQSGHNTVSWYQQALGQGPQFIFQYYREEENGRGNFPPRFSGLQFPNYSSELNVNALELDDSALYLCASSAGWPAEQYFGPGTRLTVT.

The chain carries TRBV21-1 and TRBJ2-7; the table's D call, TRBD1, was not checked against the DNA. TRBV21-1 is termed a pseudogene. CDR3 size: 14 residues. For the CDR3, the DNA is TGTGCCAGCAGCAAATTGGAGGGGGCAATTGCGCAGTACTTC. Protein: CASSKLEGAIAQYF.

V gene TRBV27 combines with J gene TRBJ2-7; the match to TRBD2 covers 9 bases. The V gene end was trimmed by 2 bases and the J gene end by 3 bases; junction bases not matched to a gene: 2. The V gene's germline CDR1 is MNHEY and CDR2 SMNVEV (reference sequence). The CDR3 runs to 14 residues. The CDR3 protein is CASSLASGIYEQYF. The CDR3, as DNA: TGTGCCAGCAGTTTAGCTAGCGGGATCTACGAGCAGTACTTC.

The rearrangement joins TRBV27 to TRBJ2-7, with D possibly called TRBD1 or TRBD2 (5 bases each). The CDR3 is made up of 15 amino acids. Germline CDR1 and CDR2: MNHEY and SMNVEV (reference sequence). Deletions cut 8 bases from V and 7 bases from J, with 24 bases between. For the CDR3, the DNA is TGTGCCAGCTCCCCTTTTATGGGGGTTCCAAGTGAGCAGTACTTC. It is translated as CASSPFMGVPSEQYF.

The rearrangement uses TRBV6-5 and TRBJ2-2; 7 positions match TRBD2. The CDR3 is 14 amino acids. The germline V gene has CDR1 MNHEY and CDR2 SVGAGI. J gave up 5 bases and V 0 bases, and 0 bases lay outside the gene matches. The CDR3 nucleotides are TGTGCCAGCAGTTACTCGGGACTAACCGGGGAGCTGTTTTTT. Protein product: CASSYSGLTGELFF.

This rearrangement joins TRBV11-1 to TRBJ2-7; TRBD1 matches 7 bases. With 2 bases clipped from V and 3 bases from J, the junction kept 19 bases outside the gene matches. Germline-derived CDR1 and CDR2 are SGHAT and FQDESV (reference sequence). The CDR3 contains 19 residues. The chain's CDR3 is CASSLTTGDGDRQDYEQYF. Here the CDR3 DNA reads TGTGCCAGCAGCTTAACCACAGGGGATGGGGACCGGCAGGACTACGAGCAGTACTTC.

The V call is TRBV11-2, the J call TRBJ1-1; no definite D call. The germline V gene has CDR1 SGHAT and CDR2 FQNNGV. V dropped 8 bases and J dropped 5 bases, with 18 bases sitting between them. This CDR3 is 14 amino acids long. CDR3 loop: CASGNPMTGTEAFF. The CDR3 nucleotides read TGTGCCAGCGGGAACCCAATGACGGGAACTGAAGCTTTCTTT.

CDR3 in DNA: TGTGCCAGCAGGACAGGGGGCACTGAAGCTTTCTTT. Its protein is CASRTGGTEAFF. The chain carries TRBV19 and TRBJ1-1; TRBD1 matches 10 bases. V shed 9 bases, J shed 4 bases, and the junction held 2 bases outside the gene matches. Germline V gene sequence: CDR1 LNHDA, CDR2 SQIVND (reference sequence). The CDR3 loop spans 12 amino acids.

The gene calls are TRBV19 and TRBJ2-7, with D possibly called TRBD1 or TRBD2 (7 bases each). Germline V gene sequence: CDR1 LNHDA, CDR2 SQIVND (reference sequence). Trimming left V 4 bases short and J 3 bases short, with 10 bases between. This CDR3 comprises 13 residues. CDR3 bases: TGTGCCAGTAGTAGCAGGGGGGGCTACGAGCAGTACTTC. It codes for CASSSRGGYEQYF.

CDR3 in amino acids: CASSLSPGPRNHEQYF. The CDR3 DNA is TGTGCCAGCAGTTTATCCCCAGGGCCGAGGAATCACGAGCAGTACTTC. The J gene is TRBJ2-7, the V gene TRBV28; perhaps TRBD1 as D (5 bases). CDR3 length equals 16 residues. Germline V gives CDR1 MDHEN, CDR2 SYDVKM. V gave up 1 base and J gave up 5 bases, with 18 bases separating them.

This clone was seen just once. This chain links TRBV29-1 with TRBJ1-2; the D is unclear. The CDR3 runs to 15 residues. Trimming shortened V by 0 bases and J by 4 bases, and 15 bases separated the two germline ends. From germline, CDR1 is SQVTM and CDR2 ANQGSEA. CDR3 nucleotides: TGCAGCGTTGAAGACACAGTGCGGTTACTCTATGGCTACACCTTC. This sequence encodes CSVEDTVRLLYGYTF.

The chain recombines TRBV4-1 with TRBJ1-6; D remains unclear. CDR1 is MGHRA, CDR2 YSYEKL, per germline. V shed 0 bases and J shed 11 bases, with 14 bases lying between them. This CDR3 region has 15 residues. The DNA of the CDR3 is TGCGCCAGCAGCCAAGATGATAGGGAACGGACACCCCTCCACTTT. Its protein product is CASSQDDRERTPLHF.

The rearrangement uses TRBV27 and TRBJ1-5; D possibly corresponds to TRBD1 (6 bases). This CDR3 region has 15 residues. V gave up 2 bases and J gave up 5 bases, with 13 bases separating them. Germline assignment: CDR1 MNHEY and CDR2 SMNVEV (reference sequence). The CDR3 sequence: CASSLEGWGHQPQHF. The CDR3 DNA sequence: TGTGCCAGCAGTTTAGAGGGTTGGGGGCATCAGCCCCAGCATTTT.

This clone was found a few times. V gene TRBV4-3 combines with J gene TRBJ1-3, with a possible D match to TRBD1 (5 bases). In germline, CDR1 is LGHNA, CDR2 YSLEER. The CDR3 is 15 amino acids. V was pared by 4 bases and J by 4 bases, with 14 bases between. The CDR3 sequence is CASSLSRTSGNTIYF. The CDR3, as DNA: TGCGCCAGCAGCCTATCTAGGACATCCGGAAACACCATATATTTT.

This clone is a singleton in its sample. CDR3 in amino acids: CASSLGGGTDTQYF. Written as DNA, the CDR3 is TGCGCCAGCAGCTTGGGCGGGGGAACAGATACGCAGTATTTT. The V and J genes are TRBV5-1 and TRBJ2-3, with 7 bases aligning to TRBD2. CDR3 length: 14 amino acids. V trimming: 0 bases; J trimming: 3 bases; junction bases outside the gene matches: 1. Looked up from germline, CDR1 is SGHRS and CDR2 is YFSETQ.

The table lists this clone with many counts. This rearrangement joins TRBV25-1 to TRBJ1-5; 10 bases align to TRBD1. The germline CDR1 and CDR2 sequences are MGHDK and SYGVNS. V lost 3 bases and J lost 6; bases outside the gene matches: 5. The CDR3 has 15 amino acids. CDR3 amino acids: CASSDGQGGGQPQHF. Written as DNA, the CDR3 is TGTGCCAGCAGTGACGGACAGGGGGGCGGTCAGCCCCAGCATTTT.

The CDR3 here is CASSPGLTYNEQFF. The CDR3, as DNA: TGTGCCAGTAGCCCGGGCCTCACCTACAATGAGCAGTTCTTC. The V gene is TRBV28, the J gene TRBJ2-1; no reliable D call. Germline V gene data show CDR1 as MDHEN and CDR2 as SYDVKM. V was shortened by 9 bases and J by 2 bases, with 14 bases between the two germline ends. The CDR3 length is 14 residues.

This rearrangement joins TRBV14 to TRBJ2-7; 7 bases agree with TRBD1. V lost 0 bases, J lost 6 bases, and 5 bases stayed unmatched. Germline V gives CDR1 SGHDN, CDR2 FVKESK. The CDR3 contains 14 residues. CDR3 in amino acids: CASSQETGTPEQYF. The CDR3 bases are TGTGCCAGCAGCCAAGAGACAGGGACCCCCGAGCAGTACTTC.

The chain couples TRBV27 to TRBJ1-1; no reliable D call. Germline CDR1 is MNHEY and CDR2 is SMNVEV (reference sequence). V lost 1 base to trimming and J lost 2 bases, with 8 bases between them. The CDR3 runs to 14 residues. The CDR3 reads CASSLWVGNTEAFF. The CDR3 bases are TGTGCCAGCAGTTTATGGGTGGGAAACACTGAAGCTTTCTTT.

The CDR3 loop reads CASSSGRGNQPQHF. The CDR3 nucleotides read TGTGCCAGCAGTTCGGGCCGGGGCAATCAGCCCCAGCATTTT. V and J are TRBV28 and TRBJ1-5; D gene ambiguous. CDR1 MDHEN and CDR2 SYDVKM come from the germline V gene. The V end lost 4 bases, the J end lost 2 bases, and 9 bases lay between the germline ends. This CDR3 has 14 amino acids.

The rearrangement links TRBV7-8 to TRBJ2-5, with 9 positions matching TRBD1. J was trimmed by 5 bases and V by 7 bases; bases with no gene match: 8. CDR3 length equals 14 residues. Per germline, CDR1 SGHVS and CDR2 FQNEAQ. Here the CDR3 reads CASNRDREVETQYF. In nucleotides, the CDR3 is TGTGCCAGCAACAGGGACAGGGAGGTTGAGACCCAGTACTTC.

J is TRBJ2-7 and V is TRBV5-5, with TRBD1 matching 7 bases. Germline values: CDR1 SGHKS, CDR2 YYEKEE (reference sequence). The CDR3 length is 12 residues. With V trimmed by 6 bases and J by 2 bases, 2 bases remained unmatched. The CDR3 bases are TGTGCCAGCATCGGGACAGCCTACGAGCAGTACTTC. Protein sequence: CASIGTAYEQYF.